This T cell receptor (beta chain) was sequenced during a study of cytomegalovirus exposure and HLA in healthy donors. A multiplex PCR was run with 60 Vbeta primers and 13 Jbeta primers. Profiling relied on immunoSEQ multiplex PCR, and the TCRdb table lists in-frame clones only, not all of them. In the table there are about 200,000 clones, around 80% of which are singletons. The count of this clone is one. The CDR3 length is 15 residues. Germline V CDR1 and CDR2: SEHNR, FQNEAQ (reference sequence). V was cut by 3 bases and J by 5 bases, with 17 bases left in between. The sequenced sample was PBMCs. The receptor was isolated from a woman aged 25 to 39 in good health and CMV-seropositive. V and J are TRBV7-9 and TRBJ2-7, with D possibly matching TRBD1 (6 bases). This CDR3 reads CASSLYRDSSHEQYF. For the CDR3, the DNA is TGTGCCAGCAGCTTGTACAGGGATTCTTCCCACGAGCAGTACTTC.